A selection of T cell receptor beta chains follows, all from one sample in a study of naive and memory T cell subsets. MiXCR was run by TCRdb on the UMI-ligation and nested PCR reads, yielding one entry per CDR3 protein. The table shows 150,000 or so distinct CDR3 sequences, with around 15% occurring only once. The specimen sequenced was naive CD4+ T cells from blood. The origin of the receptors is a human donor in good health. Each CDR3 is given with its conserved first and last residue. A clone size is listed for some rows: how often the clone was seen (once, few, many), or a class if it is expanded.

>15|few|TRBV6-1|TRBJ1-2
CASSASGTGRYGYTF
>16|many|TRBV28|TRBJ2-1
CASSRYGLAGWHEQFF
>14|many|TRBV27|TRBJ2-7
CASRRRPGGYEQYF
>14|.|TRBV30|TRBJ2-2
CAWSAGGNTGELFF
>16|.|TRBV18|TRBJ1-3
CASSPSDRVGGNTIYF
>14|.|TRBV18|TRBJ1-1
CASSPQGRDTEAFF
>14|once|TRBV28|TRBJ1-1
CASTRGGLNTEAFF
>13|.|TRBV4-1|TRBJ2-7
CASSQALFHEQYF
>16|.|TRBV7-2|TRBJ2-7
CASSLVVGKGAYEQYF
>11|few|TRBV19|TRBJ2-2
CATRLGGELFF
>13|.|TRBV20-1|TRBJ2-4
CSAKIGPADIQYF
>15|few|TRBV5-1|TRBJ2-2
CASSLEAGNTGELFF
>13|many|TRBV20-1|TRBJ2-1
CSARQPPYNEQFF
>15|.|TRBV30|TRBJ2-7
CAWSSGQGSLYEQYF
>13|few|TRBV4-1|TRBJ2-1
CASSRVAGIEQFF
>12|.|TRBV5-5|TRBJ2-1
CASSKDRVTFLF
>13|.|TRBV12-3/TRBV12-4|TRBJ1-2
CASADRGSYGYTF
>15|.|TRBV5-1|TRBJ2-7
CASSLSGTRAAEQYF
>16|.|TRBV18|TRBJ2-3
CASSPLTGQGTDTQYF
>16|few|TRBV6-9|TRBJ1-5
CASSSSGQGASQPQHF
>16|few|TRBV15|TRBJ1-4
CATSRDRWGSNEKLFF
>13|.|TRBV9|TRBJ1-5
CASSGERNQPQHF
>12|.|TRBV2|TRBJ1-1
CARVQGESEAFF
>14|few|TRBV10-2|TRBJ1-1
CASNSLTGDTEAFF
>13|few|TRBV2|TRBJ2-2
CASSGENTGELFF
>12|few|TRBV6-2/TRBV6-3|TRBJ2-1
CASSRNLGEQFF
>16|.|TRBV9|TRBJ2-2
CASSVSATAGTGELFF
>19|.|TRBV6-2/TRBV6-3|TRBJ2-4
CASSYSKVGRAETKNIQYF
>11|few|TRBV10-3|TRBJ2-1
CAIGGGNEQFF
>11|few|TRBV6-5|TRBJ2-1
CASSRREKQFF
>13|many|TRBV7-2|TRBJ2-7
CASSSHRGSEQYF
>16|few|TRBV4-1|TRBJ2-3
CASSQQANRGTDTQYF
>15|.|TRBV7-2|TRBJ2-5
CASSPELGRPETQYF
>13|.|TRBV20-1|TRBJ2-1
CSAPGRLNNEQFF
>17|few|TRBV7-2|TRBJ2-1
CASSLYPWGAVNNEQFF
>13|.|TRBV10-3|TRBJ2-3
CAIRGGGSDTQYF
>15|once|TRBV3-1|TRBJ2-4
CASSQEDRVEHIQYF
>15|few|TRBV6-1|TRBJ1-1
CASSHSAGANTEAFF
>14|many|TRBV20-1|TRBJ2-6
CSASPRSGANVLTF
>16|few|TRBV7-2|TRBJ2-7
CASTHSPGDRSYEQYF
>12|.|TRBV25-1|TRBJ2-7
CASGGRSYEQYF
>16|few|TRBV3-1|TRBJ2-7
CASSQGPSLGQYEQYF
>12|.|TRBV29-1|TRBJ2-7
CSVAQGTYEQYF
>16|few|TRBV7-9|TRBJ2-7
CASSSGGRDRIYEQYF
>16|.|TRBV19|TRBJ2-5
CASSTLEAGGAETQYF
>13|few|TRBV2|TRBJ2-5
CASTRDFGETQYF
>16|.|TRBV20-1|TRBJ2-7
CSARGRGGSSSYEQYF
>13|few|TRBV29-1|TRBJ1-2
CSVASRVGYGYTF
>14|many|TRBV7-2|TRBJ2-7
CASSFRTSSYEQYF
>15|few|TRBV18|TRBJ2-6
CASSPRASGANVLTF
>14|few|TRBV20-1|TRBJ2-4
CSAKTGTAKNIQYF
>15|few|TRBV29-1|TRBJ2-1
CSVGPDRVSHNEQFF
>12|few|TRBV28|TRBJ2-1
CASSYRGPEQFF
>15|few|TRBV2|TRBJ2-3
CASSDSLGSTDTQYF
>15|many|TRBV12-3/TRBV12-4|TRBJ2-1
CASSHRGPSYNEQFF
>16|.|TRBV20-1|TRBJ2-5
CSASNVGQGIQETQYF
>14|few|TRBV7-9|TRBJ1-2
CASSMTASNYGYTF
>14|few|TRBV7-3|TRBJ2-3
CASSPLWEADTQYF
>12|few|TRBV7-9|TRBJ2-7
CASRAGAGEQYF
>14|.|TRBV12-3/TRBV12-4|TRBJ2-5
CASSPTGGRETQYF